The 27 T cell receptor beta chains given below trace back to one sample, sequenced in a study of Ad26.COV2.S vaccination and SARS-CoV-2 variants (dated by TCRdb to the early 2020s). Library method: the immunoSEQ multiplex PCR assay. What TCRdb holds here is the immuneACCESS table cut down to in-frame rearrangements. Part of the clones is not present; checked against another copy, under half of the missing clones reflect an unresolved V gene, and the others are unexplained. A total of about 390,000 clones appear in this sample, less than 90% of them only once. The top ten hold more than 3% of the sample. The intended sense of this specimen's treatment or condition label: 19 received Ad26.COV2.S at low or high dose, single or two shots; about 5 received placebo; per-sample allocation not given. For vaccine and placebo recipients, the sequenced repertoires came from samples collected on day 63 after the first injection.

Sequenced material: peripheral blood, taken in a trial of Ad26.COV2.S vaccine versus placebo. The receptors derive from a person between 18 and 59 years old who received the Ad26.COV2.S COVID-19 vaccine or a placebo.

V usage is TRBV10-3 and J usage is TRBJ1-3; D may be TRBD1 (6 bases). The germline CDR1 and CDR2 sequences are ENHRY and SYGVKD. The V and J ends lost 11 bases and 0 bases respectively, with 17 bases between them. The CDR3 has 15 residues. For the CDR3, the DNA is TGTGCCGCGAGCCTCAGGGGACTCTCTGGAAACACCATATATTTT. Its protein product is CAASLRGLSGNTIYF.

The gene calls are TRBV4-1 and TRBJ2-3; the D is unclear. The CDR3 is made up of 11 amino acids. Germline V gene sequence: CDR1 MGHRA, CDR2 YSYEKL. With 4 bases removed from V and 6 bases from J, the gap between germline ends came to 5 bases. The CDR3 DNA follows: TGCGCCAGCAGCCTATCCGATACGCAGTATTTT. This codes for CASSLSDTQYF.

This CDR3 reads CASSQSGTQETQYF. CDR3 nucleotides: TGCGCCAGCAGCCAGTCCGGGACCCAAGAGACCCAGTACTTC. The chain recombines TRBV4-3 with TRBJ2-5; possibly TRBD1 or TRBD2 for D (5 bases each). The V gene's germline CDR1 is LGHNA and CDR2 YSLEER. The V gene lost 3 bases and the J gene lost 1 base, with 9 bases spanning the gap. The CDR3 sequence is 14 residues long.

The CDR3 DNA is TGTGCCAGCAGCTTAGTTTCCAGGGGGACTGAAGCTTTCTTT. Protein: CASSLVSRGTEAFF. The V call is TRBV7-9, the J call TRBJ1-1; 7 bases are shared with TRBD1. CDR1 is SEHNR and CDR2 is FQNEAQ in the germline V gene (reference sequence). With 1 base clipped from V and 5 bases from J, the junction kept 4 bases outside the gene matches. CDR3 length: 14 residues.

J is TRBJ1-4 and V is TRBV5-6; unclear D gene. The V and J ends lost 7 bases and 2 bases respectively, with 12 bases between them. The CDR3 totals 14 residues. CDR1 and CDR2 (germline): SGHDT, YYEEEE. The CDR3, as DNA: TGTGCCAGCGCGAGAATTTCGACTAATGAAAAACTGTTTTTT. Protein product: CASARISTNEKLFF.

The chain combines TRBV3-1 (or the pseudogene TRBV3-2) with TRBJ1-2; possible D gene TRBD1, 6 bases. Germline V gene lookup returns CDR1 LGHDT and CDR2 YNNKEL (reference sequence). This CDR3 contains 12 residues. Trimming cost V 4 bases and J 14 bases, with 17 bases left between them. For the CDR3, the DNA is TGTGCCAGCAGCCCCCTCGGGGGTAGGGGGACCTTC. Protein: CASSPLGGRGTF.

The gene calls are TRBV4-1 and TRBJ2-4; 11 bases are a match to TRBD2. The CDR3 runs 17 residues. With V trimmed by 4 bases and J by 0 bases, 5 bases remained unmatched. Per germline, CDR1 MGHRA and CDR2 YSYEKL. The CDR3 nucleotides are TGCGCCAGCAGCCCTCTACTAGCGGGAGTAGCCAAAAACATTCAGTACTTC. Its translation: CASSPLLAGVAKNIQYF.

V is TRBV14 and J is TRBJ2-7; D may match TRBD1 or TRBD2 (5 bases each). Germline loops: CDR1 SGHDN, CDR2 FVKESK. This CDR3 has 14 amino acids. V lost 5 bases and J 3 bases, leaving 14 bases between the germline ends. This CDR3 is CASSYRGPLYEQYF. In nucleotides, the CDR3 is TGTGCCAGCAGCTACCGGGGCCCCCTCTACGAGCAGTACTTC.

This rearrangement joins TRBV6-2 or TRBV6-3 to TRBJ1-5; perhaps TRBD1 as D (6 bases). Germline assignment: CDR1 MNHEY and CDR2 SVGEGT. With 5 bases removed from V and 1 base from J, the gap between germline ends came to 9 bases. The CDR3 covers 14 residues. For the CDR3, the DNA is TGTGCCAGCAGTAAAGGACAGAGCAATCAGCCCCAGCATTTT. Encoded protein: CASSKGQSNQPQHF.

This clone occurred once. The CDR3: CASSLGQDGNEQFF. DNA for the CDR3: TGTGCCAGCAGCTTAGGACAGGACGGGAATGAGCAGTTCTTC. The V and J genes are TRBV11-2 and TRBJ2-1, with a tentative D call TRBD1 (6 bases). Germline V CDR1 and CDR2: SGHAT, FQNNGV. The germline V and J ends were trimmed by 1 base and 7 bases, with 11 bases remaining between them. The CDR3 loop spans 14 amino acids.

V and J are TRBV4-2 and TRBJ2-5, with TRBD2 identical over 7 bases. The CDR3 is 15 amino acids. Germline CDR1 is LGHNA and CDR2 is YNFKEQ. Trimming removed 2 bases from V and 5 bases from J; junction bases left unmatched: 8. The CDR3 DNA reads TGTGCCAGCAGCCAAAACCCCGGACTAGTGGAGACCCAGTACTTC. Protein sequence: CASSQNPGLVETQYF.

The chain employs TRBV6-2 or TRBV6-3 and TRBJ1-1; no firm D call. Germline CDR1 and CDR2: MNHEY and SVGEGT. This CDR3 has 13 amino acids. V was trimmed by 0 bases and J by 7 bases, leaving 9 bases between them. The CDR3 coding sequence is TGTGCCAGCAGTTACTCGGGTGGGGATGAAGCTTTCTTT. Protein sequence: CASSYSGGDEAFF.

This clone has only one observation. The chain has TRBV10-3 and TRBJ2-6, with D uncertain. Germline loops: CDR1 ENHRY, CDR2 SYGVKD. Trimming removed 3 bases from V and 1 base from J, with 10 bases in between. The CDR3 contains 16 residues. CDR3 sequence: CAISDPVESGANVLTF. The CDR3 region has the DNA TGTGCCATCAGTGACCCAGTAGAGTCTGGGGCCAACGTCCTGACTTTC.

The chain carries TRBV2 and TRBJ1-1, with 7 bases matching TRBD1. Germline CDR1 reads SNHLY; CDR2 reads FYNNEI. This CDR3 region has 14 residues. Trimming removed 6 bases from V and 5 bases from J; junction bases left unmatched: 9. The CDR3 coding sequence is TGTGCCAGCAGGCAGACAGGGACGGGAACTGAAGCTTTCTTT. Its translation: CASRQTGTGTEAFF.

The rearrangement joins TRBV5-6 to TRBJ2-5; 9 bases are shared with TRBD1. The germline V gene encodes CDR1 SGHDT and CDR2 YYEEEE. The CDR3 runs 16 residues. V dropped 4 bases and J dropped 2; count of bases not matched to a gene: 9. CDR3 residues: CASSRGTGNTQETQYF. CDR3 DNA sequence: TGTGCCAGCAGCCGGGGGACAGGGAATACGCAAGAGACCCAGTACTTC.

This chain connects TRBV14 to TRBJ2-7; TRBD1 is a possible D gene (6 bases). The CDR3 spans 14 residues. CDR1 SGHDN and CDR2 FVKESK come from the germline V gene. The ends were cut back, 4 bases at V and 5 bases at J, with 15 bases in the middle. The CDR3 DNA sequence: TGTGCCAGCAGCCGCGACAGGTCCGGGAACGAGCAGTACTTC. It codes for CASSRDRSGNEQYF.

J is TRBJ1-2 and V is TRBV14; D not resolved. V was pared by 1 base and J by 0 bases, with 9 bases between. Per the germline V gene, CDR1 is SGHDN and CDR2 is FVKESK. The CDR3 spans 15 residues. CDR3 nucleotide sequence: TGTGCCAGCAGCCAAGTTGCAGTTACTAACTATGGCTACACCTTC. Translated: CASSQVAVTNYGYTF.

The rearrangement links TRBV23-1 to TRBJ2-5; D is unclear. TRBV23-1 is an ORF, with its function uncertain. Trimming took off 8 bases at V and 8 bases at J, with 9 bases between the two ends. The length of the CDR3 is 10 residues. The CDR3 coding sequence is TGCGCCAGCGGATTTCTAACCCAGTACTTC. Protein sequence: CASGFLTQYF.

The chain joins TRBV5-1 to TRBJ2-5, with 7 bases fitting TRBD2. Germline CDR1 SGHRS, CDR2 YFSETQ. The CDR3 length is 15 residues. Trimming at V came to 3 bases and at J to 2 bases, leaving 7 bases not matched to a gene. The CDR3 spells CASSSQSSGQETQYF. The CDR3 DNA reads TGCGCCAGCAGCTCGCAGTCTAGCGGACAAGAGACCCAGTACTTC.

The chain links TRBV6-1 to TRBJ2-7, with 9 bases that match TRBD1. The CDR3 has 15 amino acids. Germline CDR1 MNHNS, CDR2 SASEGT. The V and J ends lost 3 bases and 5 bases, in that order; junction bases with no gene match: 8. CDR3 region: CASSDLLTGGNEQYF. The CDR3 DNA sequence: TGTGCCAGCAGTGATCTCCTGACAGGGGGAAACGAGCAGTACTTC.

The rearrangement links TRBV19 to TRBJ2-2, with D tentatively TRBD1 (6 bases). The CDR3 covers 16 residues. V dropped 2 bases and J dropped 2 bases, with 12 bases sitting between them. Germline V gene data show CDR1 as LNHDA and CDR2 as SQIVND (reference sequence). The CDR3: CASSILRTVNTGELFF. The CDR3 DNA reads as TGTGCCAGTAGTATATTAAGGACAGTTAACACCGGGGAGCTGTTTTTT.

The chain links TRBV6-2 or TRBV6-3 to TRBJ2-2, with D possibly TRBD2 on 6 matching bases. The germline CDR1 and CDR2 sequences are MNHEY and SVGEGT. V dropped 5 bases and J dropped 4 bases, with 11 bases sitting between them. CDR3 size: 14 residues. CDR3 residues: CASSPGAGTGELFF. The DNA of the CDR3 is TGTGCCAGCAGTCCGGGAGCAGGCACCGGGGAGCTGTTTTTT.

The chain couples TRBV7-6 to TRBJ2-5; TRBD2 is a possible D gene (7 bases). The CDR3 length is 16 residues. V dropped 1 base and J dropped 4 bases, with 16 bases sitting between them. Germline CDR1 and CDR2: SGHVS and FNYEAQ. The CDR3 nucleotides read TGTGCCAGCAGCTTAGTTCGGGGGGCGGGATTAGAGACCCAGTACTTC. Amino acid sequence: CASSLVRGAGLETQYF.

There are a few counts of this clone. The chain joins TRBV24-1 to TRBJ1-2; D unclear. In germline, CDR1 is KGHDR, CDR2 SFDVKD. V lost 0 bases and J lost 4, with 2 bases in between. CDR3 size: 12 residues. CDR3 loop: CATSDLGYGYTF. The CDR3 DNA sequence: TGTGCCACCAGTGATTTGGGCTATGGCTACACCTTC.

The gene calls are TRBV2 and TRBJ2-7, with 8 positions matching TRBD2. The CDR3 totals 14 residues. Germline V gene data show CDR1 as SNHLY and CDR2 as FYNNEI. The V segment lost 7 bases and the J segment 5 bases; nucleotides outside the gene matches: 10. CDR3 sequence (DNA): TGTGCCAGCATACGGGAGGGAGCGTCCGACGAGCAGTACTTC. Amino acid sequence: CASIREGASDEQYF.

This sequence joins TRBV18 and TRBJ2-7, with 7 bases fitting TRBD1. V gave up 3 bases and J gave up 5 bases; unmatched junction bases: 16. This CDR3 has 17 amino acids. Germline assignment: CDR1 KGHSH and CDR2 LQKENI. The CDR3 sequence: CASSPKISDRVRDEQYF. DNA of the CDR3: TGTGCCAGCTCACCTAAAATCTCCGACAGGGTTAGGGACGAGCAGTACTTC.

J is TRBJ2-1 and V is TRBV10-3; 7 positions agree with TRBD2. The germline gives CDR1 ENHRY, CDR2 SYGVKD. The CDR3 length is 15 residues. Losses at the gene ends were 4 bases for V and 7 bases for J; bases not matched to a gene: 10. Written as DNA, the CDR3 is TGTGCCATCAGTGCCCCGGGACTAAAAGTAAATGAGCAGTTCTTC. This codes for CAISAPGLKVNEQFF.